This passage covers 27 T cell receptor beta chains from one sample sequenced in a study of blood T cell repertoires in COVID-19. This table comes from immunoSEQ multiplex PCR, and its TCRdb copy is limited to in-frame clones, with some not included. The table has tens of thousands of clones, around 85% seen once; the top ten hold roughly 15%. Sequenced: peripheral blood. The receptor set was obtained from a human donor in a cohort sampled during active COVID-19.

CDR3 protein: CATRPGQGDHEQYF. The CDR3 coding sequence is TGTGCCACCAGACCGGGACAGGGGGACCACGAGCAGTACTTC. This sequence joins TRBV24-1 and TRBJ2-7; the match to TRBD1 covers 11 bases. CDR1 and CDR2 (germline): KGHDR, SFDVKD. The CDR3 extends over 14 amino acids. V was pared by 7 bases and J by 5 bases, with 6 bases of the junction left unmatched.

This clone was observed once. The rearrangement links TRBV5-6 to TRBJ2-3, with 8 bases that match TRBD1. J lost 6 bases, V lost 4 bases, and 16 bases had no gene match. The CDR3 runs 17 residues. CDR1 SGHDT and CDR2 YYEEEE come from the germline V gene. The CDR3 loop is CASSATGDASPQDTQYF. The CDR3 DNA reads TGTGCCAGCAGCGCGACAGGGGATGCTAGCCCACAGGATACGCAGTATTTT.

The chain's CDR3 is CASSLTRINQPQHF. The DNA for the CDR3 is TGTGCCAGCAGTTTAACGCGGATCAATCAGCCCCAGCATTTT. This chain links TRBV27 with TRBJ1-5; no clear D gene. Germline V gene data show CDR1 as MNHEY and CDR2 as SMNVEV (reference sequence). This CDR3 region has 14 residues. The V end lost 2 bases, the J end lost 3 bases, and 8 bases lay between the germline ends.

The genes are TRBV5-1 and TRBJ1-2; maybe TRBD1 (5 bases). Germline lookup yields CDR1 SGHRS and CDR2 YFSETQ. The CDR3 contains 17 residues. V was shortened by 4 bases and J by 4 bases, with 23 bases between the two germline ends. This chain's CDR3 is CASSSNPSGGKGYGYTF. The CDR3 nucleotides read TGCGCCAGCAGCAGTAACCCCTCGGGGGGGAAAGGCTATGGCTACACCTTC.

The chain couples TRBV27 to TRBJ2-1; D call uncertain. The CDR3 extends over 15 amino acids. Trimming stripped 6 bases from V and 1 base from J, with 13 bases between. Germline V gene sequence: CDR1 MNHEY, CDR2 SMNVEV (reference sequence). CDR3 bases: TGTGCCAGCAGGTTGGCGGCTACTTCCTACAATGAGCAGTTCTTC. Residues: CASRLAATSYNEQFF.

The chain couples TRBV15 to TRBJ2-7; TRBD1 matches 11 bases. V dropped 3 bases and J dropped 5; count of bases not matched to a gene: 6. The CDR3 contains 15 residues. Germline CDR1 reads LNHNV; CDR2 reads YYDKDF (reference sequence). The CDR3 region has the DNA TGTGCCACCAGCAGGGCCGGGACAGGGGGTAACGAGCAGTACTTC. This gives the protein CATSRAGTGGNEQYF. Full variable domain (missing parts from reference TRBV15 and TRBJ2-7): DAMVIQNPRYQVTQFGKPVTLSCSQTLNHNVMYWYQQKSSQAPKLLFHYYDKDFNNEADTPDNFQSRRPNTSFCFLDIRSPGLGDTAMYLCATSRAGTGGNEQYFGPGTRLTVT.

This clone was recorded once. V usage is TRBV11-1 and J usage is TRBJ2-1; TRBD1 matches 11 bases. Looked up from germline, CDR1 is SGHAT and CDR2 is FQDESV (reference sequence). V was pared by 5 bases and J by 3 bases, with 3 bases of the junction left unmatched. This CDR3 has 15 residues. CDR3 nucleotides: TGTGCCAGCAGCACGGGACAGGGGGGCTACAATGAGCAGTTCTTC. This sequence encodes CASSTGQGGYNEQFF. Looking up the rest from reference TRBV11-1 and TRBJ2-1 gives the full variable domain: EAEVAQSPRYKITEKSQAVAFWCDPISGHATLYWYRQILGQGPELLVQFQDESVVDDSQLPKDRFSAERLKGVDSTLKIQPAELGDSAMYLCASSTGQGGYNEQFFGPGTRLTVL.

J is TRBJ2-2 and V is TRBV14; 13 bases line up with TRBD2. V dropped 0 bases and J dropped 4; count of bases not matched to a gene: 17. The CDR3 loop spans 22 amino acids. The germline gives CDR1 SGHDN, CDR2 FVKESK. This CDR3 is CASSQDWQGLAGSPSPTGELFF. In DNA, the CDR3 is TGTGCCAGCAGCCAAGATTGGCAGGGACTAGCGGGATCACCTTCTCCCACCGGGGAGCTGTTTTTT.

The V gene is TRBV7-2, the J gene TRBJ2-7; D may be TRBD2 (5 bases). The CDR3 is 15 residues long. V lost 5 bases and J lost 3, with 17 bases in between. Germline V CDR1 and CDR2: SGHTA, FQGNSA. The CDR3 sequence: CASSPRVGLSYEQYF. CDR3 DNA: TGTGCCAGCAGCCCCCGCGTAGGACTCAGCTACGAGCAGTACTTC.

DNA of the CDR3: TGCGCCAGCAGCTGGCAGGGTAGGAACACTGAAGCTTTCTTT. Its protein is CASSWQGRNTEAFF. V gene TRBV5-1 combines with J gene TRBJ1-1; D perhaps matches TRBD1 (5 bases). Germline V gene lookup returns CDR1 SGHRS and CDR2 YFSETQ. Trimming cost V 3 bases and J 1 base, with 10 bases left between them. The CDR3 is 14 residues long.

The rearrangement links TRBV11-2 to TRBJ2-5; 9 bases are shared with TRBD1. J was trimmed by 3 bases and V by 3 bases; bases with no gene match: 5. Germline-derived CDR1 and CDR2 are SGHAT and FQNNGV. The CDR3 has 15 residues. The CDR3 loop reads CASSLGQGVKETQYF. CDR3 nucleotide sequence: TGTGCCAGCAGCTTGGGACAGGGAGTTAAAGAGACCCAGTACTTC.

V usage is TRBV27 and J usage is TRBJ2-3; D gene uncertain. The CDR3 is 11 amino acids. Deletions cut 7 bases from V and 6 bases from J, with 8 bases between. The germline CDR1 and CDR2 sequences are MNHEY and SMNVEV (reference sequence). CDR3 DNA: TGTGCCAGCACGAGCAGGGATACGCAGTATTTT. Its protein is CASTSRDTQYF.

The genes are TRBV19 and TRBJ2-7, with 7 bases lining up with TRBD1. CDR1 is LNHDA and CDR2 is SQIVND in the germline V gene (reference sequence). The CDR3 contains 15 residues. V was clipped by 4 bases and J by 4 bases; unmatched bases: 10. CDR3 nucleotides: TGTGCCAGTAGTACCCCCAGGGGGTCTGGGTACGAGCAGTACTTC. Translating gives CASSTPRGSGYEQYF.

The chain's CDR3 is CASSRTENSPLHF. The CDR3 DNA reads as TGTGCCAGCAGCCGCACAGAAAATTCACCCCTCCACTTT. This chain joins TRBV4-2 and TRBJ1-6, with D hard to call. Germline V lookup: CDR1 LGHNA, CDR2 YNFKEQ. The CDR3 is made up of 13 amino acids. V gave up 4 bases and J gave up 7 bases, with 8 bases separating them.

This rearrangement joins TRBV4-1 to TRBJ2-1; D not resolved. V lost 0 bases and J lost 5, with 11 bases in between. Germline V CDR1 and CDR2: MGHRA, YSYEKL. CDR3 length: 15 amino acids. DNA for the CDR3: TGCGCCAGCAGCCAAGAAGAGAGTAACCACAATGAGCAGTTCTTC. Its translation: CASSQEESNHNEQFF.

This clone was observed many times. This rearrangement joins TRBV9 to TRBJ2-1; 8 bases map to TRBD2. Germline lookup yields CDR1 SGDLS and CDR2 YYNGEE. Trimming took 3 bases from V and 4 from J; bases not matched to a gene: 3. The CDR3 runs to 14 residues. For the CDR3, the DNA is TGTGCCAGCAGCGGTAGCGGGGTGTACAATGAGCAGTTCTTC. This translates into CASSGSGVYNEQFF. The full variable domain, with the rest looked up from reference TRBV9 and TRBJ2-1, is DSGVTQTPKHLITATGQRVTLRCSPRSGDLSVYWYQQSLDQGLQFLIQYYNGEERAKGNILERFSAQQFPDLHSELNLSSLELGDSALYFCASSGSGVYNEQFFGPGTRLTVL.

V and J are TRBV19 and TRBJ1-1; D remains ambiguous. The V and J ends lost 4 bases and 0 bases respectively, with 9 bases between them. Germline V gene sequence: CDR1 LNHDA, CDR2 SQIVND (reference sequence). The CDR3 sequence is 14 residues long. The CDR3 coding sequence is TGTGCCAGTAGTACGGGGATATTGAACACTGAAGCTTTCTTT. It is translated as CASSTGILNTEAFF.

This chain joins TRBV7-8 and TRBJ1-6; TRBD1 aligns across 8 bases. The J segment lost 7 bases and the V segment lost 6 bases, leaving 5 bases of the junction unmatched. The length of the CDR3 is 14 residues. The germline V gene has CDR1 SGHVS and CDR2 FQNEAQ. In nucleotides, the CDR3 is TGTGCCAGCAGGAACGGACAGGGAAATTCACCCCTCCACTTT. Translation: CASRNGQGNSPLHF.

The gene calls are TRBV4-2 and TRBJ2-7; unclear D gene. This CDR3 has 14 amino acids. V lost 0 bases and J 2 bases, leaving 8 bases between the germline ends. Germline loops: CDR1 LGHNA, CDR2 YNFKEQ. The CDR3 DNA is TGTGCCAGCAGCCAAGAGTCCTACCCCTACGAGCAGTACTTC. It yields the protein CASSQESYPYEQYF.

This clone was seen more than once but under ten times. The chain couples TRBV4-2 to TRBJ1-4; the match to TRBD1 covers 8 bases. The V gene's germline CDR1 is LGHNA and CDR2 YNFKEQ. The CDR3 loop spans 14 amino acids. Germline trimming cut 1 base from V and 8 bases from J; bases unmatched to any gene: 3. This CDR3 is CASSQGQGKEKLFF. CDR3 sequence (DNA): TGTGCCAGCAGCCAAGGACAGGGGAAAGAAAAACTGTTTTTT.

The chain carries TRBV19 and TRBJ1-5, with D perhaps TRBD1 (6 bases). Germline CDR1 reads LNHDA; CDR2 reads SQIVND (reference sequence). V shed 4 bases and J shed 5 bases, with 9 bases lying between them. The CDR3 runs 13 residues. CDR3 in DNA: TGTGCCAGTAGTAGCGGGGGGCATCAGCCCCAGCATTTT. This encodes CASSSGGHQPQHF.

The V call is TRBV5-6, the J call TRBJ2-2, with a possible D match to TRBD1 (6 bases). This CDR3 region has 16 residues. CDR1 is SGHDT and CDR2 is YYEEEE in the germline V gene. V shed 4 bases and J shed 0 bases, with 13 bases lying between them. CDR3 loop: CASSRRGTPNTGELFF. CDR3 DNA sequence: TGTGCCAGCAGCCGACGAGGGACACCGAACACCGGGGAGCTGTTTTTT.

The J gene is TRBJ1-2, the V gene TRBV28; 8 bases are a match to TRBD1. The junction had 8 bases not matched to a gene; V was cut back by 6 bases and J by 5 bases. Per the germline V gene, CDR1 is MDHEN and CDR2 is SYDVKM. The CDR3 is made up of 14 amino acids. CDR3 nucleotides: TGTGCCAGCAGCCTAGACAGGGGAGTTTATGGCTACACCTTC. It is translated as CASSLDRGVYGYTF.

The chain couples TRBV18 to TRBJ2-2, with D perhaps matching TRBD1 (6 bases). The CDR3 is 14 amino acids. Trimming removed 2 bases at V and 7 bases at J, with 11 bases between. From germline, CDR1 is KGHSH and CDR2 LQKENI. This chain's CDR3 is CASSPTQGIGELFF. In DNA form, the CDR3 reads TGTGCCAGCTCACCAACGCAGGGGATCGGGGAGCTGTTTTTT.

The gene calls are TRBV24-1 and TRBJ1-5; D is undetermined. The germline V and J ends were trimmed by 0 bases and 6 bases, with 5 bases remaining between them. Germline-derived CDR1 and CDR2 are KGHDR and SFDVKD. CDR3 length equals 13 residues. This CDR3 is CATSDLTGQPQHF. CDR3 DNA sequence: TGTGCCACCAGTGATTTGACCGGTCAGCCCCAGCATTTT.

This clone has just one count. CDR3 nucleotides: TGTGCCAGGTCAAAGGAGCCTCAAGACGAGCAGTACTTC. It specifies CARSKEPQDEQYF. This rearrangement joins TRBV28 to TRBJ2-7; D not resolved. This CDR3 comprises 13 residues. The V end was cut by 9 bases, the J end by 5 bases, with 17 bases between. CDR1 is MDHEN and CDR2 is SYDVKM in the germline V gene.

The chain recombines TRBV5-1 with TRBJ1-1, with D perhaps matching TRBD1 (5 bases). The germline V and J ends were trimmed by 2 bases and 5 bases, with 13 bases remaining between them. This CDR3 has 14 residues. Germline V gene data show CDR1 as SGHRS and CDR2 as YFSETQ. CDR3 amino acids: CASSFYLRGTEAFF. CDR3 DNA: TGCGCCAGCAGCTTTTATCTCCGGGGGACTGAAGCTTTCTTT.